The rows below give T cell receptor beta chains drawn from one sample of a study of T cells in localized non-small cell lung cancer. Assay: immunoSEQ multiplex PCR; the TCRdb copy retains only in-frame clones and omits some. The sample contains roughly 35,000 clones, 92% of which appear only once. The starting material was peripheral blood, obtained before any cancer treatment. These receptors originate from a female donor aged 60 or older with stage I lung adenocarcinoma. CDR3s include the opening cysteine and the closing phenylalanine or tryptophan. Fields, in order: clone size, V gene, D gene, J gene, CDR3 protein, CDR3 DNA. The D gene is left open where the match is weak. Rows may omit the clone size; those that give it use once, few, many or a size class.

>few|TRBV5-1|TRBD2|TRBJ2-5
CASSRTSGLETQYF
TGCGCCAGCAGCAGGACTAGCGGGTTAGAGACCCAGTACTTC
>NA|TRBV10-3|NA|TRBJ1-2
CAISGDRNYGYTF
TGTGCCATCAGTGGCGACAGAAACTATGGCTACACCTTC
>NA|TRBV5-1|NA|TRBJ2-2
CASSLETANTGELFF
TGCGCCAGCAGCTTGGAGACAGCGAACACCGGGGAGCTGTTTTTT
>NA|TRBV6-6|TRBD1|TRBJ1-2
CASSGNRGRIGYTF
TGTGCCAGCAGTGGCAATAGGGGGCGAATTGGCTACACCTTC
>NA|TRBV7-9|NA|TRBJ2-7
CASSLELQGSYEQYF
TGTGCCAGCAGCTTAGAGTTACAGGGTAGCTACGAGCAGTACTTC
>NA|TRBV28|NA|TRBJ1-2
CAIPTSSGTYGYTF
TGTGCCATCCCAACCTCTTCCGGGACCTATGGCTACACCTTC
>NA|TRBV5-5|NA|TRBJ1-3
CASSLEVGNTIYF
TGTGCCAGCAGCTTGGAGGTTGGAAACACCATATATTTT
>NA|TRBV5-1|NA|TRBJ1-4
CASSLAGRDEKLFF
TGCGCCAGCAGCTTGGCGGGTCGGGATGAAAAACTGTTTTTT
>NA|TRBV9|TRBD1|TRBJ1-1
CASSDLQGAPTEAFF
TGTGCCAGCAGCGATCTACAGGGGGCGCCCACTGAAGCTTTCTTT
>NA|TRBV7-2|TRBD2|TRBJ2-2
CASSFLSGGRMANTGELFF
TGTGCCAGCAGCTTCCTTAGCGGGGGGCGAATGGCGAACACCGGGGAGCTGTTTTTT
>NA|TRBV2|NA|TRBJ2-7
CASSARGTVPNEQYF
TGTGCCAGCAGCGCACGCGGGACGGTTCCTAACGAGCAGTACTTC
>NA|TRBV10-2|TRBD2|TRBJ2-5
CASSRGTSGEETQYF
TGCGCCAGCAGTAGGGGGACTAGCGGTGAAGAGACCCAGTACTTC
>NA|TRBV19|TRBD2|TRBJ2-3
CASSIASGGPADTQYF
TGTGCCAGTAGTATTGCTAGCGGGGGGCCAGCAGATACGCAGTATTTT
>NA|TRBV5-1|TRBD2|TRBJ2-1
CASSLAGSGVGNEQFF
TGCGCCAGCAGCTTGGCGGGTAGCGGGGTCGGGAATGAGCAGTTCTTC
>NA|TRBV2|TRBD1|TRBJ1-1
CASGFTGALNTEAFF
TGTGCCAGCGGGTTTACAGGGGCCTTGAACACTGAAGCTTTCTTT
>NA|TRBV6-1|NA|TRBJ1-2
CASSDSPGVYGYTF
TGTGCCAGCAGTGATTCCCCAGGGGTCTATGGCTACACCTTC
>NA|TRBV6-5|NA|TRBJ2-7
CASSSLGEISYEQYF
TGTGCCAGCAGCTCCCTTGGAGAAATCTCCTACGAGCAGTACTTC
>NA|TRBV6-6|TRBD2|TRBJ2-4
CASSYSTSGENIQYF
TGTGCCAGCAGTTACTCAACTAGCGGGGAAAACATTCAGTACTTC
>once|TRBV10-2|TRBD2|TRBJ2-7
CASSFSGGPYEQYF
TGCGCCAGCAGCTTTAGCGGGGGGCCTTACGAGCAGTACTTC
>NA|TRBV5-8|TRBD1|TRBJ1-2
CASSYGTGDGYTF
TGTGCCAGCAGCTACGGGACAGGGGATGGCTACACCTTC
>NA|TRBV9|NA|TRBJ2-3
CASSVSTDTQYF
TGTGCCAGCAGCGTTAGTACAGATACGCAGTATTTT
>once|TRBV28|TRBD2|TRBJ2-3
CASSGSGTSGYTQYF
TGTGCCAGCAGTGGCTCAGGGACTAGCGGATATACGCAGTATTTT
>NA|TRBV19|NA|TRBJ1-2
CASTVGVNYGYTF
TGTGCCAGTACCGTTGGGGTAAACTATGGCTACACCTTC
>NA|TRBV25-1|NA|TRBJ1-2
CASSEIGREIYGYTF
TGTGCCAGCAGTGAGATTGGCAGGGAGATCTATGGCTACACCTTC
>NA|TRBV30|NA|TRBJ1-4
CAWKQGLNEKLFF
TGTGCCTGGAAACAGGGCCTTAATGAAAAACTGTTTTTT
>NA|TRBV7-9|NA|TRBJ2-3
CASSLPTRGAIASTDTQYF
TGTGCCAGCAGCTTACCCACCCGGGGCGCTATTGCTAGCACAGATACGCAGTATTTT
>NA|TRBV7-3|TRBD1|TRBJ2-1
CASSLGQGSDEQFF
TGTGCCAGCAGCTTAGGACAGGGTAGTGATGAGCAGTTCTTC
>NA|TRBV15|TRBD1|TRBJ2-2
CATSNRDRGTGELFF
TGTGCCACCAGCAACCGGGACAGGGGGACCGGGGAGCTGTTTTTT
>NA|TRBV19|TRBD1|TRBJ1-6
CASRDRGDNSPLHF
TGTGCCAGTAGGGACAGGGGGGATAATTCACCCCTCCACTTT
>NA|TRBV7-6|NA|TRBJ1-3
CASSPMSPGNTIYF
TGTGCCAGCAGCCCCATGAGCCCGGGAAACACCATATATTTT
>NA|TRBV10-3|TRBD1|TRBJ1-1
CAISKGQAIEAFF
TGTGCCATCAGTAAGGGACAGGCAATTGAAGCTTTCTTT
>NA|TRBV7-2|TRBD2|TRBJ2-5
CASSPQPSGGETQYF
TGTGCCAGCAGCCCACAACCTAGCGGTGGAGAGACCCAGTACTTC
>once|TRBV5-6|NA|TRBJ2-3
CASSSPRATDTQYF
TGTGCCAGCAGCTCCCCGAGGGCAACAGATACGCAGTATTTT
>NA|TRBV5-1|NA|TRBJ1-1
CASSSGSLNTEAFF
TGCGCCAGCAGCTCGGGCAGTCTGAACACTGAAGCTTTCTTT
>NA|TRBV25-1|NA|TRBJ2-3
CASSDSGTVADTQYF
TGTGCCAGCAGTGACTCCGGGACGGTGGCAGATACGCAGTATTTT
>NA|TRBV7-2|TRBD1|TRBJ2-2
CASSPGTGGTGELFF
TGTGCCAGCAGCCCCGGGACAGGGGGCACCGGGGAGCTGTTTTTT
>NA|TRBV27|NA|TRBJ1-3
CASSEGGRGNTIYF
TGTGCCAGCAGTGAGGGGGGGAGGGGAAACACCATATATTTT
>NA|TRBV7-2|TRBD1|TRBJ2-7
CASSRDRGLYEQYF
TGTGCCAGCAGCCGGGACAGGGGGCTCTACGAGCAGTACTTC
>few|TRBV28|NA|TRBJ1-1
CASTPVWTENTEAFF
TGTGCCAGCACCCCGGTTTGGACCGAGAACACTGAAGCTTTCTTT
>NA|TRBV7-2|TRBD2|TRBJ2-5
CASSLLGAGNQETQYF
TGTGCCAGCAGCTTATTAGGAGCGGGGAACCAAGAGACCCAGTACTTC
>NA|TRBV12-5|NA|TRBJ1-2
CASGFQGLGYTF
TGTGCTAGTGGCTTCCAGGGACTCGGCTACACCTTC
>NA|TRBV6-1|NA|TRBJ1-5
CATRPPGIEPQHF
TGTGCCACCCGGCCCCCGGGGATCGAGCCCCAGCATTTT
>NA|TRBV30|NA|TRBJ2-5
CAWSVGIGGKTQYF
TGTGCCTGGAGTGTAGGAATAGGGGGGAAGACCCAGTACTTC
>NA|TRBV14|NA|TRBJ1-6
CASSQVQGNSPLHF
TGTGCCAGCAGCCAAGTGCAGGGTAATTCACCCCTCCACTTT
>NA|TRBV9|TRBD2|TRBJ2-5
CASSKNPGTSGVETQYF
TGTGCCAGCAGCAAAAACCCAGGGACTAGCGGGGTCGAGACCCAGTACTTC
>few|TRBV7-8|TRBD1|TRBJ1-5
CASSWGQDGQPQHF
TGTGCCAGCAGCTGGGGACAGGATGGGCAGCCCCAGCATTTT
>NA|TRBV5-1|TRBD2|TRBJ2-1
CASSPDGLGLAGDEQFF
TGCGCCAGCAGCCCGGATGGGTTAGGACTAGCGGGGGATGAGCAGTTCTTC
>NA|TRBV7-9|NA|TRBJ2-1
CASSRPGYSYNEQFF
TGTGCCAGCAGTCGCCCAGGGTACTCCTACAATGAGCAGTTCTTC
>NA|TRBV7-9|TRBD1|TRBJ1-1
CASSPRQGGTEAFF
TGTGCCAGCAGCCCACGACAGGGTGGGACTGAAGCTTTCTTT
>NA|TRBV18|NA|TRBJ2-3
CASSPPISDTQYF
TGTGCCAGCTCACCACCCATCTCAGATACGCAGTATTTT
>NA|TRBV30|NA|TRBJ2-2
CAWSVGVSGELFF
TGTGCCTGGAGTGTAGGGGTGTCCGGGGAGCTGTTTTTT
>NA|TRBV6-1|TRBD1|TRBJ1-2
CASSGGDRAEGYTF
TGTGCCAGCAGTGGGGGGGACAGGGCTGAAGGCTACACCTTC
>NA|TRBV19|TRBD1|TRBJ1-5
CASGQGNGGNQPQHF
TGTGCCAGTGGACAGGGGAACGGGGGCAATCAGCCCCAGCATTTT
>once|TRBV19|TRBD1|TRBJ1-2
CASSIRAGTGLAYGYTF
TGTGCCAGTAGTATAAGGGCCGGGACAGGGCTCGCCTATGGCTACACCTTC